The clone carrying this TCR beta chain came up once. This may be a read error: a much more frequent sequence differs by one nucleotide. The data were taken from a study of molecular identifiers for immune sequencing clone quantification. Whole-study context: For replicates, RNA isolated from 20,000 or 100,000 naive CD8 cells was divided into five portions, of which four were sequenced.

Libraries of bulk TCR were made by previously described methods (with listed TCR primers). TCRdb itself ran the PCR reads through MiXCR, one entry per CDR3 protein. The sample lists about 510,000 distinct CDR3 sequences, 20% to 25% occurring once. Sorted naive CD8 T cells were those defined as CD8+CD4-CCR7+CD45RA+. Trimming removed 11 bases at V and 1 base at J, with 19 bases between. Germline V lookup: CDR1 SGHAT, CDR2 FQNNGV. This CDR3 comprises 15 residues. The clonotype originates from a human donor in good health. Some libraries in this study had Jurkat cell RNA spiked in. Sequencing input: naive CD8+ T cells from blood, with Jurkat cell RNA spiked in. Subset described: FACS-sorted CD8+CD4-CCR7+CD45RA+ naive T cells. The V gene is TRBV11-2, the J gene TRBJ2-3, with D perhaps being TRBD1 or TRBD2 (5 bases each). The CDR3 is CAGNIRDGGTDTQYF. CDR3 nucleotides: TGTGCCGGCAACATCCGGGACGGTGGCACAGATACGCAGTATTTT. Complete variable domain (other parts from reference TRBV11-2 and TRBJ2-3): EAGVAQSPRYKIIEKRQSVAFWCNPISGHATLYWYQQILGQGPKLLIQFQNNGVVDDSQLPKDRFSAERLKGVDSTLKIQPAKLEDSAVYLCAGNIRDGGTDTQYFGPGTRLTVL.